This T cell receptor beta chain was sequenced for a study of technical replicates of blood from a few donors. Profiling relied on immunoSEQ multiplex PCR, and the TCRdb table lists in-frame clones only, not all of them. This repertoire shows tens of thousands of clones, around 92% found once; its top ten account for less than 0.5%. This CDR3 has 17 amino acids. Trimming removed 3 bases from V and 7 bases from J; junction bases left unmatched: 13. Germline V gives CDR1 MNHEY, CDR2 SMNVEV (reference sequence). This clonotype was sampled from a human donor in good health. The chain employs TRBV27 and TRBJ1-5; 9 nucleotides align to TRBD1. Sequencing was carried out using T cells isolated from PBMCs. CDR3 sequence (DNA): TGTGCCAGCAGTTTTTTTGGGACAGGGAAGTTGGGACAGCCCCAGCATTTT. The encoded protein is CASSFFGTGKLGQPQHF.